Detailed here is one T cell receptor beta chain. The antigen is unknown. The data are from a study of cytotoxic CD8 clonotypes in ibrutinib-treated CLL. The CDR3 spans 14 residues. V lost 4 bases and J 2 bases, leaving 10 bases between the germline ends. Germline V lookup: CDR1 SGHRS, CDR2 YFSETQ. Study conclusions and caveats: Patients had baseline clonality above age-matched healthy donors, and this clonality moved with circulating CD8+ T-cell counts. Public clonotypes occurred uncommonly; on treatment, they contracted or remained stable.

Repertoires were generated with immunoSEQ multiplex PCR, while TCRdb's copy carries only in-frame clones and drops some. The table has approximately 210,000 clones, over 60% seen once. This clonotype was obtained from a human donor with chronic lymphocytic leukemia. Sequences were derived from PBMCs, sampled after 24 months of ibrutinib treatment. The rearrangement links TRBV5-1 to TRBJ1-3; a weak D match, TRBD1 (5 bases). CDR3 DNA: TGCGCCAGCAGCCCCGGGACCCCTGGAAACACCATATATTTT. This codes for CASSPGTPGNTIYF.